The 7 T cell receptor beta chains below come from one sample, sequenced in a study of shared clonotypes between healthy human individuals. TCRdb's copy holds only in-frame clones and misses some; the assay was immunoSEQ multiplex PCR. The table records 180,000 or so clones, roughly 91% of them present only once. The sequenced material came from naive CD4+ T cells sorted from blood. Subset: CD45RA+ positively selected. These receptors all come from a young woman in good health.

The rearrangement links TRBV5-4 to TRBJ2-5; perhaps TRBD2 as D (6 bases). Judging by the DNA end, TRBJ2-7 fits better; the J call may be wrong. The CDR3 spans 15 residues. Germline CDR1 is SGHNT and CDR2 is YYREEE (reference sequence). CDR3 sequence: CASSFGAGLPSEQYF. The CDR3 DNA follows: TGTGCCAGCAGCTTTGGGGCGGGACTTCCGTCCGAGCAGTACTTC.

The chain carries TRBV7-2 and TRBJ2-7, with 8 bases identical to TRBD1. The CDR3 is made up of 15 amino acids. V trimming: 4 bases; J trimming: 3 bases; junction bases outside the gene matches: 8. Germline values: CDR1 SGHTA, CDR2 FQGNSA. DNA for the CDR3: TGTGCCAGCAGCTCCTACAGGGGGAGGCACTACGAGCAGTACTTC. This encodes CASSSYRGRHYEQYF. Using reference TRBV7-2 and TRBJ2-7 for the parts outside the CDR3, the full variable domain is GAGVSQSPSNKVTEKGKDVELRCDPISGHTALYWYRQSLGQGLEFLIYFQGNSAPDKSGLPSDRFSAERTGGSVSTLTIQRTQQEDSAVYLCASSSYRGRHYEQYFGPGTRLTVT.

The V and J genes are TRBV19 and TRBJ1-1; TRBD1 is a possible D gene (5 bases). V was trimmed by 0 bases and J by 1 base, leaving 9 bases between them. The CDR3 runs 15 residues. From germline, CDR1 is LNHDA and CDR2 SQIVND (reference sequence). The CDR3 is CASSIDGRGNTEAFF. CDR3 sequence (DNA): TGTGCCAGTAGTATAGATGGGAGGGGGAACACTGAAGCTTTCTTT. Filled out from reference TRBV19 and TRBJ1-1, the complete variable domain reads DGGITQSPKYLFRKEGQNVTLSCEQNLNHDAMYWYRQDPGQGLRLIYYSQIVNDFQKGDIAEGYSVSREKKESFPLTVTSAQKNPTAFYLCASSIDGRGNTEAFFGQGTRLTVV.

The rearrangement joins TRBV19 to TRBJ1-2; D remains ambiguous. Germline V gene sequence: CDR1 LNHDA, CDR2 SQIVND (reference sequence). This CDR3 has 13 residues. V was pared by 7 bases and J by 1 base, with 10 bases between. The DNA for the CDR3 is TGTGCCAGTATCGACGGGTTTAACTATGGCTACACCTTC. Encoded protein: CASIDGFNYGYTF. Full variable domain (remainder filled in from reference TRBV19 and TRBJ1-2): DGGITQSPKYLFRKEGQNVTLSCEQNLNHDAMYWYRQDPGQGLRLIYYSQIVNDFQKGDIAEGYSVSREKKESFPLTVTSAQKNPTAFYLCASIDGFNYGYTFGSGTRLTVV.

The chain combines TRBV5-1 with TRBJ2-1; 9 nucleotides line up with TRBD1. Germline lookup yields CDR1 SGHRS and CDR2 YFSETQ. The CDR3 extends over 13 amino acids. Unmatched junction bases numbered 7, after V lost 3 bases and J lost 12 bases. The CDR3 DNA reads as TGCGCCAGCAGCTACCCCCCGGACAGGGGGCAGTTCTTC. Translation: CASSYPPDRGQFF.

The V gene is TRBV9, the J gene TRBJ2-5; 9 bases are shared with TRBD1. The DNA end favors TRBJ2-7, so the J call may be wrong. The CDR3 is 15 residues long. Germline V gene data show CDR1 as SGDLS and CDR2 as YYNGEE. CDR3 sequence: CASSALGTGNYEQYF. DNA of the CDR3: TGTGCCAGCAGCGCCCTCGGGACAGGGAACTACGAGCAGTACTTC.

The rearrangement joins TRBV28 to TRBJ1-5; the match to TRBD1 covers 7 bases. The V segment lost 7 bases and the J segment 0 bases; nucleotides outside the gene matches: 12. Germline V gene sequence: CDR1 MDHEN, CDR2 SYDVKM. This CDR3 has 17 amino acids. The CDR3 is CASKTPQGTYSNQPQHF. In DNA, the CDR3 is TGTGCCAGCAAGACACCACAGGGGACCTATAGCAATCAGCCCCAGCATTTT.